A selection of T cell receptor beta chains follows, all from one sample in a study of blood T cell repertoires in COVID-19. Some clones are missing from TCRdb's copy, which holds only in-frame ones; the method was immunoSEQ multiplex PCR. Seen here are 140,000 to 150,000 clones, approximately 89% observed once, and the top ten hold under 2%. The sequenced material came from peripheral blood. The receptors stem from a human donor in a cohort sampled during active COVID-19. The CDR3 runs from the conserved cysteine through the conserved F or W. The order of the fields is D gene, J gene, V gene, clone size, CDR3 protein, CDR3 DNA. A D gene is named only where the DNA matches it firmly. Not all rows give a size; the values are once, few, many and, for expanded clones, a class.

D gene: -; J gene: TRBJ2-5; V gene: TRBV13; clone size: -; CDR3 protein: CASSLVSETQYF; CDR3 DNA: TGTGCCAGCAGCTTAGTCTCTGAGACCCAGTACTTC
D gene: TRBD1; J gene: TRBJ2-5; V gene: TRBV6-1; clone size: -; CDR3 protein: CASSEAGTGRETQYF; CDR3 DNA: TGTGCCAGCAGTGAAGCTGGGACAGGGAGGGAGACCCAGTACTTC
D gene: -; J gene: TRBJ1-5; V gene: TRBV2; clone size: -; CDR3 protein: CASSEEGSYQPQHF; CDR3 DNA: TGTGCCAGCAGTGAAGAGGGGTCCTATCAGCCCCAGCATTTT
D gene: -; J gene: TRBJ2-7; V gene: TRBV6-6; clone size: -; CDR3 protein: CASRLRTSEQYF; CDR3 DNA: TGTGCCAGCAGACTACGGACATCCGAGCAGTACTTC
D gene: TRBD1; J gene: TRBJ2-3; V gene: TRBV18; clone size: -; CDR3 protein: CASSSTGRSDTQYF; CDR3 DNA: TGTGCCAGCTCATCGACAGGGCGGTCAGATACGCAGTATTTT
D gene: -; J gene: TRBJ1-2; V gene: TRBV4-1; clone size: -; CDR3 protein: CASSPDRGDGRYTF; CDR3 DNA: TGCGCCAGCAGCCCGGACCGGGGAGACGGTCGCTACACCTTC
D gene: -; J gene: TRBJ1-3; V gene: TRBV2; clone size: once; CDR3 protein: CASSLDSSGNTIYF; CDR3 DNA: TGTGCCAGCAGCCTGGACAGCTCTGGAAACACCATATATTTT
D gene: TRBD1; J gene: TRBJ1-5; V gene: TRBV11-1; clone size: -; CDR3 protein: CASSLGQVNQPQHF; CDR3 DNA: TGTGCCAGCAGCTTGGGACAGGTCAATCAGCCCCAGCATTTT
D gene: TRBD1; J gene: TRBJ2-1; V gene: TRBV2; clone size: -; CDR3 protein: CASSYRGRSGNEQFF; CDR3 DNA: TGTGCCAGCAGTTACAGGGGGCGGTCTGGCAATGAGCAGTTCTTC
D gene: -; J gene: TRBJ2-2; V gene: TRBV7-9; clone size: -; CDR3 protein: CASSPGQLNLNTGELFF; CDR3 DNA: TGTGCCAGCAGCCCCGGACAGCTAAACTTGAACACCGGGGAGCTGTTTTTT
D gene: TRBD2; J gene: TRBJ2-1; V gene: TRBV27; clone size: -; CDR3 protein: CASSFTRGAGGEQFF; CDR3 DNA: TGTGCCAGCAGTTTTACGCGGGGGGCCGGAGGGGAGCAGTTCTTC
D gene: -; J gene: TRBJ1-1; V gene: TRBV5-1; clone size: -; CDR3 protein: CASSQGGNTEAFF; CDR3 DNA: TGCGCCAGCAGCCAGGGAGGAAACACTGAAGCTTTCTTT
D gene: TRBD1; J gene: TRBJ1-2; V gene: TRBV3-1/TRBV3-2; clone size: -; CDR3 protein: CASSVQGVPYGYTF; CDR3 DNA: TGTGCCAGCAGCGTACAGGGGGTCCCTTATGGCTACACCTTC
D gene: TRBD1; J gene: TRBJ1-2; V gene: TRBV2; clone size: few; CDR3 protein: CASSPGGGRDYGYTF; CDR3 DNA: TGTGCCAGCAGTCCCGGAGGGGGCAGGGACTATGGCTACACCTTC
D gene: TRBD2; J gene: TRBJ2-7; V gene: TRBV4-1; clone size: -; CDR3 protein: CASSPAVAGSYEQYF; CDR3 DNA: TGCGCCAGCAGCCCTGCTGTAGCGGGCTCCTACGAGCAGTACTTC
D gene: TRBD1; J gene: TRBJ1-6; V gene: TRBV14; clone size: -; CDR3 protein: CASSHGWRGLNSPLHF; CDR3 DNA: TGTGCCAGCAGCCATGGGTGGAGGGGGCTTAATTCACCCCTCCACTTT
D gene: -; J gene: TRBJ1-2; V gene: TRBV21-1; clone size: -; CDR3 protein: CASSKESTDF; CDR3 DNA: TGTGCCAGCAGCAAAGAGTCGACAGACTTC
D gene: TRBD1; J gene: TRBJ1-1; V gene: TRBV19; clone size: -; CDR3 protein: CASLPRTGGLTEAFF; CDR3 DNA: TGTGCCAGTTTACCCCGGACAGGGGGATTAACTGAAGCTTTCTTT
D gene: TRBD2; J gene: TRBJ2-2; V gene: TRBV30; clone size: -; CDR3 protein: CAWSGVAGASTGELFF; CDR3 DNA: TGTGCCTGGAGTGGGGTAGCGGGGGCAAGCACCGGGGAGCTGTTTTTT
D gene: -; J gene: TRBJ2-3; V gene: TRBV9; clone size: -; CDR3 protein: CASSASGSTDTQYF; CDR3 DNA: TGTGCCAGCAGCGCCTCCGGGTCCACAGATACGCAGTATTTT
D gene: TRBD1; J gene: TRBJ1-2; V gene: TRBV5-4; clone size: few; CDR3 protein: CASSLDRGGFDGYTF; CDR3 DNA: TGTGCCAGCAGCTTGGACAGGGGGGGATTTGACGGCTACACCTTC
D gene: -; J gene: TRBJ1-3; V gene: TRBV12-3/TRBV12-4; clone size: -; CDR3 protein: CASSLGGRDTIYF; CDR3 DNA: TGTGCCAGCAGTTTGGGTGGTCGGGACACCATATATTTT
D gene: -; J gene: TRBJ2-1; V gene: TRBV29-1; clone size: -; CDR3 protein: CSVEGQKAYNEQFF; CDR3 DNA: TGCAGCGTTGAGGGACAAAAGGCCTACAATGAGCAGTTCTTC
D gene: -; J gene: TRBJ2-7; V gene: TRBV7-2; clone size: -; CDR3 protein: CASSPSSYEQYF; CDR3 DNA: TGTGCCAGCAGCCCGTCCAGCTACGAGCAGTACTTC
D gene: -; J gene: TRBJ2-7; V gene: TRBV7-9; clone size: once; CDR3 protein: CASSHWGSSYEQYF; CDR3 DNA: TGTGCCAGCAGCCACTGGGGCAGCTCCTACGAGCAGTACTTC
D gene: -; J gene: TRBJ2-5; V gene: TRBV6-6; clone size: once; CDR3 protein: CASSYRGGARETQYF; CDR3 DNA: TGTGCCAGCAGTTACAGGGGCGGCGCTCGGGAGACCCAGTACTTC
D gene: -; J gene: TRBJ1-1; V gene: TRBV6-5; clone size: -; CDR3 protein: CASSSPGQNTEAFF; CDR3 DNA: TGTGCCAGCAGTTCGCCGGGACAGAACACTGAAGCTTTCTTT
D gene: -; J gene: TRBJ2-7; V gene: TRBV2; clone size: -; CDR3 protein: CASSEYQGGYEQYF; CDR3 DNA: TGTGCCAGCAGTGAGTACCAGGGAGGATACGAGCAGTACTTC
D gene: -; J gene: TRBJ2-1; V gene: TRBV30; clone size: -; CDR3 protein: CAWNEGGYNEQFF; CDR3 DNA: TGTGCCTGGAATGAGGGGGGGTACAATGAGCAGTTCTTC
D gene: -; J gene: TRBJ2-5; V gene: TRBV15; clone size: -; CDR3 protein: CATSRRLETQYF; CDR3 DNA: TGTGCCACCAGCAGACGTCTAGAGACCCAGTACTTC
D gene: -; J gene: TRBJ1-2; V gene: TRBV2; clone size: -; CDR3 protein: CASSEIRTPNYGYTF; CDR3 DNA: TGTGCCAGCAGTGAAATAAGGACTCCCAACTATGGCTACACCTTC
D gene: -; J gene: TRBJ2-1; V gene: TRBV7-3; clone size: -; CDR3 protein: CASSFHAGNEQFF; CDR3 DNA: TGTGCCAGCAGCTTCCACGCGGGGAATGAGCAGTTCTTC
D gene: -; J gene: TRBJ2-1; V gene: TRBV29-1; clone size: -; CDR3 protein: CSVEETNEQFF; CDR3 DNA: TGCAGCGTTGAAGAAACAAATGAGCAGTTCTTC